A single sample gave rise to the 28 T cell receptor beta chains below, sequenced in a study of identical twins. Each CDR3 protein is one row after TCRdb ran MiXCR on the 5' RACE reads. The table records 250,000 to 300,000 distinct CDR3 sequences, around 8% of them present only once. This sample also appeared in a second study, on yellow fever vaccine responses in identical twins.

The sequenced sample was CD8+ T cells sorted from blood. Source of these receptors: a woman aged 18-35 years in good health.

This clonotype occurred a few times. J is TRBJ2-3 and V is TRBV27, with TRBD2 as a possible D gene (7 bases). The CDR3 is 16 residues long. The germline gives CDR1 MNHEY, CDR2 SMNVEV (reference sequence). With 6 bases removed from V and 5 bases from J, the gap between germline ends came to 21 bases. The DNA for the CDR3 is TGTGCCAGCAGAATCCCAAGGGGAGGGGGGAGAGATACGCAGTATTTT. Protein sequence: CASRIPRGGGRDTQYF.

Many counts were recorded for this clonotype. The gene calls are TRBV7-9 and TRBJ2-3; no clear D. Germline CDR1 SEHNR, CDR2 FQNEAQ (reference sequence). Deletions cut 5 bases from V and 0 bases from J, with 9 bases between. The length of the CDR3 is 14 residues. The CDR3, as DNA: TGTGCCAGCAGCCCCGGGTCGAGCACAGATACGCAGTATTTT. Its protein is CASSPGSSTDTQYF.

The chain recombines TRBV7-2 with TRBJ2-1; 10 positions match TRBD2. The length of the CDR3 is 16 residues. With 1 base clipped from V and 9 bases from J, the junction kept 9 bases outside the gene matches. Germline V gene data show CDR1 as SGHTA and CDR2 as FQGNSA. As DNA, the CDR3 is TGTGCCAGCAGCTTAGTAGCGGGAGGACGCCACGGTGAGCAGTTCTTC. Its translation: CASSLVAGGRHGEQFF.

The table lists this clonotype with many counts. The rearrangement uses TRBV27 and TRBJ2-2, with D possibly TRBD2 on 6 matching bases. Germline loops: CDR1 MNHEY, CDR2 SMNVEV (reference sequence). V gave up 6 bases and J gave up 6 bases, with 11 bases separating them. This CDR3 is 13 amino acids long. Written as DNA, the CDR3 is TGTGCCAGCAGCTTGGGAGGCTCCGGGGAGCTGTTTTTT. Encoded protein: CASSLGGSGELFF.

In this sample, this clonotype turned up a few times. The gene calls are TRBV13 and TRBJ2-7; 7 nucleotides line up with TRBD2. V was clipped by 4 bases and J by 4 bases; unmatched bases: 7. The V gene's germline CDR1 is PRHDT and CDR2 FYEKMQ (reference sequence). The CDR3 runs to 14 residues. The CDR3 reads CASSSRGETYEQYF. The CDR3 DNA follows: TGTGCCAGCAGCTCCCGGGGGGAGACGTACGAGCAGTACTTC.

The chain couples TRBV5-1 to TRBJ2-7, with 11 bases that match TRBD1. CDR3 length equals 13 residues. In germline, CDR1 is SGHRS, CDR2 YFSETQ. Trimming cost V 7 bases and J 2 bases; bases outside gene matches: 2. CDR3 in amino acids: CASRTGGTYEQYF. The DNA for the CDR3 is TGCGCCAGCCGGACAGGGGGCACCTACGAGCAGTACTTC.

This clonotype has more than one count but fewer than ten. One junction end disagrees with the germline gene, perhaps due to a read error. The gene calls are TRBV14 and TRBJ2-1; 8 nucleotides align to TRBD2. This CDR3 has 13 amino acids. The germline V gene encodes CDR1 SGHDN and CDR2 FVKESK. CDR3 nucleotides: TGTGCCAGCAGCCAAGTGGGACTAGATCTTCAACTCTTC. Its protein product is CASSQVGLDLQLF.

The chain is built from TRBV5-1 and TRBJ2-3; D possibly corresponds to TRBD1 (5 bases). Per the germline V gene, CDR1 is SGHRS and CDR2 is YFSETQ. Trimming removed 5 bases from V and 1 base from J, with 17 bases in between. This CDR3 is built from 16 residues. This CDR3 is CASSLEWQGGTDTQYF. The CDR3 DNA reads TGCGCCAGCAGTCTGGAATGGCAGGGCGGCACAGATACGCAGTATTTT.

The rearrangement uses TRBV13 and TRBJ2-5; the D gene is possibly TRBD2 (5 bases). Germline-derived CDR1 and CDR2 are PRHDT and FYEKMQ (reference sequence). V lost 3 bases and J lost 2, with 10 bases in between. The CDR3 consists of 14 residues. The CDR3 loop is CASSFKRVQETQYF. DNA of the CDR3: TGTGCCAGCAGCTTCAAGAGGGTGCAAGAGACCCAGTACTTC. Complete variable domain (other parts from reference TRBV13 and TRBJ2-5): AAGVIQSPRHLIKEKRETATLKCYPIPRHDTVYWYQQGPGQDPQFLISFYEKMQSDKGSIPDRFSAQQFSDYHSELNMSSLELGDSALYFCASSFKRVQETQYFGPGTRLLVL.

This chain connects TRBV7-8 to TRBJ2-7; D is unresolved. Deletions cut 4 bases from V and 2 bases from J, with 15 bases between. This CDR3 is 15 amino acids long. Germline V gene sequence: CDR1 SGHVS, CDR2 FQNEAQ. CDR3 protein: CASSYTQDGTYEQYF. DNA of the CDR3: TGTGCCAGCAGCTACACCCAGGACGGAACCTACGAGCAGTACTTC.

This clonotype was seen repeatedly, ten times or more. V gene TRBV5-1 combines with J gene TRBJ2-3; D ambiguous. CDR1 and CDR2 from the germline V gene are SGHRS and YFSETQ. CDR3 size: 11 residues. Between the trimmed V and J ends, which lost 2 bases and 5 bases, there was a span of 3 bases. Written as DNA, the CDR3 is TGCGCCAGCAGCTTCCAAGATACGCAGTATTTT. Translating it yields CASSFQDTQYF. The full variable domain, its missing parts supplied by reference TRBV5-1 and TRBJ2-3, is KAGVTQTPRYLIKTRGQQVTLSCSPISGHRSVSWYQQTPGQGLQFLFEYFSETQRNKGNFPGRFSGRQFSNSRSEMNVSTLELGDSALYLCASSFQDTQYFGPGTRLTVL.

This clonotype occurred a few times. This chain uses TRBV29-1 with TRBJ2-1; a possible D gene is TRBD2 (5 bases). Germline CDR1 reads SQVTM; CDR2 reads ANQGSEA. The germline V and J ends were trimmed by 1 base and 2 bases, with 12 bases remaining between them. The CDR3 is 15 residues long. CDR3 sequence: CSVEGGLATYNEQFF. CDR3 nucleotide sequence: TGCAGCGTTGAAGGAGGGCTAGCCACCTACAATGAGCAGTTCTTC.

This clonotype was counted between two and nine times. The CDR3 nucleotides read TGTGCCAGCAGTGGTCTGGGCAACAATGAGCAGTTCTTC. Translated, it gives CASSGLGNNEQFF. The chain recombines TRBV2 with TRBJ2-1; no definite D call. The CDR3 consists of 13 residues. With 4 bases removed from V and 5 bases from J, the gap between germline ends came to 9 bases. The germline gives CDR1 SNHLY, CDR2 FYNNEI. The variable domain in full, with the rest retrieved from reference TRBV2 and TRBJ2-1, is EPEVTQTPSHQVTQMGQEVILRCVPISNHLYFYWYRQILGQKVEFLVSFYNNEISEKSEIFDDQFSVERPDGSNFTLKIRSTKLEDSAMYFCASSGLGNNEQFFGPGTRLTVL.

There are many counts of this clonotype. The V gene is TRBV5-1, the J gene TRBJ2-3; 13 bases line up with TRBD2. The length of the CDR3 is 17 residues. The V gene's germline CDR1 is SGHRS and CDR2 YFSETQ. Trimming removed 3 bases from V and 0 bases from J; junction bases left unmatched: 4. The CDR3 spells CASSWGLAGHSTDTQYF. CDR3 sequence (DNA): TGCGCCAGCAGCTGGGGACTAGCGGGACATAGCACAGATACGCAGTATTTT.

This chain uses TRBV15 with TRBJ1-5; D is unclear. CDR3 size: 12 residues. Trimming shortened V by 1 base and J by 3 bases, and 1 base separated the two germline ends. The germline gives CDR1 LNHNV, CDR2 YYDKDF (reference sequence). CDR3 in amino acids: CATSRVNQPQHF. The CDR3 DNA reads TGTGCCACCAGCAGAGTCAATCAGCCCCAGCATTTT.

This clonotype turned up a few times. The chain couples TRBV20-1 to TRBJ2-5; D unclear. Trimming removed 3 bases from V and 3 bases from J, with 23 bases in between. This CDR3 spans 17 amino acids. CDR1 DFQATT and CDR2 SNEGSKA come from the germline V gene (reference sequence). The CDR3 spells CSARVTIPVDPEETQYF. The CDR3 coding sequence is TGCAGTGCTAGGGTCACTATCCCCGTGGACCCCGAAGAGACCCAGTACTTC.

The chain is built from TRBV5-1 and TRBJ2-3, with 7 bases lining up with TRBD2. The CDR3 spans 16 residues. CDR1 is SGHRS and CDR2 is YFSETQ in the germline V gene. V lost 4 bases, J lost 2 bases, and 10 bases stayed unmatched. For the CDR3, the DNA is TGCGCCAGCAGCCCGGGTGGCGGGGGTCTCACAGATACGCAGTATTTT. Translating it yields CASSPGGGGLTDTQYF.

This clonotype turned up a few times. This chain links TRBV27 with TRBJ1-1, with D perhaps TRBD1 (5 bases). Trimming shortened V by 2 bases and J by 6 bases, and 10 bases separated the two germline ends. Germline V lookup: CDR1 MNHEY, CDR2 SMNVEV (reference sequence). There are 13 residues in the CDR3. The CDR3 region has the DNA TGTGCCAGCAGTTTACGGGACGGCTCTGAAGCTTTCTTT. This gives the protein CASSLRDGSEAFF.

This clonotype was seen a few times. The DNA is left out, because the CDR3 cannot be placed on it with certainty; the CDR3 is given as TCRdb lists it. This chain links TRBV11-2 with TRBJ2-2; TRBD1 is taken as the D call from the table, unchecked against the DNA. Germline V gene lookup returns CDR1 SGHAT and CDR2 FQNNGV. The CDR3 is 14 residues long, ends included. CDR3: CASSPGPSGRELFF.

This clonotype was seen many times. The V call is TRBV6-2 or TRBV6-3, the J call TRBJ1-6; 7 nucleotides match TRBD1. CDR3 length equals 14 residues. V lost 5 bases to trimming and J lost 7 bases; unmatched junction nucleotides: 5. Germline assignment: CDR1 MNHEY and CDR2 SVGEGT. DNA for the CDR3: TGTGCCAGCAGTACCGGGACAGAAAATTCACCCCTCCACTTT. Protein: CASSTGTENSPLHF.

This clonotype was seen repeatedly, ten times or more. This chain uses TRBV11-2 with TRBJ1-5; D gene uncertain. The CDR3 is 14 amino acids. The germline V gene encodes CDR1 SGHAT and CDR2 FQNNGV. Trimming shortened V by 1 base and J by 4 bases, and 8 bases separated the two germline ends. CDR3 coding DNA: TGTGCCAGCAGCTTAGCAGCTCCAAATCAGCCCCAGCATTTT. The encoded protein is CASSLAAPNQPQHF. The entire variable domain, with the rest obtained from reference TRBV11-2 and TRBJ1-5, is as follows: EAGVAQSPRYKIIEKRQSVAFWCNPISGHATLYWYQQILGQGPKLLIQFQNNGVVDDSQLPKDRFSAERLKGVDSTLKIQPAKLEDSAVYLCASSLAAPNQPQHFGDGTRLSIL.

The CDR3 DNA sequence: TGTGCCATCAGTGAAAAGGGGACCTCCTACAATGAGCAGTTCTTC. This encodes CAISEKGTSYNEQFF. The genes are TRBV10-3 and TRBJ2-1; D tentatively fits TRBD1 or TRBD2 (5 bases each). The V end lost 3 bases, the J end lost 0 bases, and 9 bases lay between the germline ends. Germline V lookup: CDR1 ENHRY, CDR2 SYGVKD. The CDR3 runs 15 residues.

The chain employs TRBV28 and TRBJ2-3, with D maybe TRBD2 (5 bases). V lost 5 bases, J lost 2 bases, and 8 bases lay in between. This CDR3 contains 13 residues. CDR1 is MDHEN and CDR2 is SYDVKM in the germline V gene. CDR3 in amino acids: CASSPGFTDTQYF. In nucleotides, the CDR3 is TGTGCCAGCAGTCCGGGGTTCACAGATACGCAGTATTTT.

This rearrangement joins TRBV11-2 to TRBJ2-1, with D tentatively TRBD2 (6 bases). The CDR3 covers 14 residues. Germline assignment: CDR1 SGHAT and CDR2 FQNNGV. V gave up 0 bases and J gave up 10 bases, with 13 bases separating them. The CDR3 nucleotides are TGTGCCAGCAGCTTAGATCTCCTAGCGTGGGAGCAGTTCTTC. Encoded protein: CASSLDLLAWEQFF.

This chain connects TRBV24-1 to TRBJ2-3; D could derive from TRBD1 or TRBD2 (5 bases each). Trimming pared 12 bases from V and 8 bases from J, leaving 38 bases between. There are 19 residues in the CDR3. CDR1 and CDR2 from the germline V gene are KGHDR and SFDVKD. CDR3 sequence: CAFSIITTRGDEGLGTQYF. The CDR3 DNA reads as TGTGCCTTCAGCATAATCACCACCCGAGGAGACGAGGGGTTGGGTACGCAGTATTTT.

This clonotype was seen only a few times. The V gene is TRBV7-9, the J gene TRBJ2-7, with 7 bases matching TRBD1. Germline assignment: CDR1 SEHNR and CDR2 FQNEAQ (reference sequence). The CDR3 loop spans 17 amino acids. J was trimmed by 2 bases and V by 5 bases; bases with no gene match: 15. The CDR3: CASSTLPGQLPTYEQYF. The CDR3 DNA reads TGTGCCAGCAGCACCTTACCGGGACAGCTACCAACCTACGAGCAGTACTTC. Together with reference TRBV7-9 and TRBJ2-7, the CDR3 gives the full variable domain: DTGVSQNPRHKITKRGQNVTFRCDPISEHNRLYWYRQTLGQGPEFLTYFQNEAQLEKSRLLSDRFSAERPKGSFSTLEIQRTEQGDSAMYLCASSTLPGQLPTYEQYFGPGTRLTVT.

This clonotype was found many times. The chain uses TRBV5-1 and TRBJ2-1, with D unclear. The CDR3 spans 14 residues. Germline V gene lookup returns CDR1 SGHRS and CDR2 YFSETQ. V lost 7 bases, J lost 6 bases, and 17 bases lay in between. This chain's CDR3 is CASSQRTLGNEQFF. In nucleotides, the CDR3 is TGCGCCAGCTCCCAACGCACCCTGGGCAATGAGCAGTTCTTC.

This clonotype was detected ten times or more. J is TRBJ2-1 and V is TRBV7-9; 7 bases align to TRBD1. Germline V gene data show CDR1 as SEHNR and CDR2 as FQNEAQ (reference sequence). Germline trimming cut 4 bases from V and 2 bases from J; bases unmatched to any gene: 8. The length of the CDR3 is 16 residues. This chain's CDR3 is CASSSLGTAPYNEQFF. The CDR3 bases are TGTGCCAGCAGCTCCCTCGGGACAGCTCCCTACAATGAGCAGTTCTTC.